This TCR beta chain came from a study of CD8 T cells in ankylosing spondylitis. Broader study findings: Earlier studies detected some motif variants in reactive arthritis synovial fluid and blood. Significantly higher representation of disease-linked clones was reported for matched ankylosing spondylitis synovial fluid. Ankylosing spondylitis blood appeared to be characterized by a TCR beta motif of 7 to 9 highly homologous variants.

Germline V gene sequence: CDR1 LGHNA, CDR2 YNFKEQ. The CDR3 consists of 16 residues. The junction had 9 bases not matched to a gene; V was cut back by 0 bases and J by 7 bases. For this clonotype: The antigen remains undetermined.

Quantitative 5'-RACE with molecular barcodes generated TCR beta libraries. TCRdb re-called the 5' RACE reads with MiXCR, one entry per CDR3 protein. This sample has about 220,000 distinct CDR3 sequences, with about a sixth found just once. The chain uses TRBV4-2 and TRBJ2-7, with 10 bases that match TRBD2. Sequencing was carried out using blood, either unsorted or a sorted T cell fraction (not recorded which). This clonotype was obtained from a male donor with ankylosing spondylitis. This CDR3 is CASSQDLAGGRGEQYF. The DNA of the CDR3 is TGTGCCAGCAGCCAAGACTTAGCGGGAGGACGAGGGGAGCAGTACTTC.